A single sample is the source of the 14 T cell receptor beta chains below, sequenced in a study of T cell responses to AZD1222 COVID-19 vaccine. TCRdb keeps only in-frame clones here, not all; method: immunoSEQ multiplex PCR. The table lists more than 150,000 clones, about nine tenths of them singletons. The sample consisted of peripheral blood, taken after recovery from COVID-19. These receptors were collected from an adult who had recovered from COVID-19.

The chain has TRBV6-2 or TRBV6-3 and TRBJ2-7, with D perhaps being TRBD1 or TRBD2 (6 bases each). Germline assignment: CDR1 MNHEY and CDR2 SVGEGT. This CDR3 has 14 amino acids. V lost 5 bases and J lost 3, with 14 bases in between. CDR3 region: CASSLLGGFYEQYF. The CDR3 DNA sequence: TGTGCCAGCAGTCTCTTGGGGGGCTTCTACGAGCAGTACTTC.

The V call is TRBV13, the J call TRBJ1-2, with no clear D. Germline V gives CDR1 PRHDT, CDR2 FYEKMQ (reference sequence). V was trimmed by 8 bases and J by 0 bases, leaving 13 bases between them. The CDR3 length is 14 residues. CDR3 bases: TGTGCCAGCCGAACATCCAGCCCTAACTATGGCTACACCTTC. It encodes CASRTSSPNYGYTF.

The chain is built from TRBV29-1 and TRBJ1-1, with D possibly being TRBD1 (5 bases). CDR3 length: 13 amino acids. Germline-derived CDR1 and CDR2 are SQVTM and ANQGSEA. V lost 3 bases and J lost 5, with 13 bases in between. The CDR3 DNA follows: TGCAGCGTTGAGGAACGGGAGGGGACTGAAGCTTTCTTT. Translated, it gives CSVEEREGTEAFF.

This rearrangement joins TRBV19 to TRBJ2-3; possibly TRBD2 for D (6 bases). This CDR3 contains 14 residues. Looked up from germline, CDR1 is LNHDA and CDR2 is SQIVND (reference sequence). The V end was cut by 3 bases, the J end by 3 bases, with 10 bases between. The CDR3 sequence: CASSISGSTDTQYF. The CDR3 DNA reads TGTGCCAGTAGTATCTCCGGGAGTACAGATACGCAGTATTTT.

The chain employs TRBV12-3 or TRBV12-4 and TRBJ1-1, with 7 bases fitting TRBD1. This CDR3 comprises 13 residues. After removal of 5 bases from V and 7 bases from J, the junction contained 7 bases not matched to a gene. CDR3 coding DNA: TGTGCCAGCAGTCCAGTAGGGGGCGGTGAAGCTTTCTTT. Its protein is CASSPVGGGEAFF.

The table lists this clone with a count of one. The chain is built from TRBV5-1 and TRBJ2-3, with 9 bases identical to TRBD1. Trimming took 8 bases from V and 6 from J; bases not matched to a gene: 7. The CDR3 loop spans 13 amino acids. Looked up from germline, CDR1 is SGHRS and CDR2 is YFSETQ. This chain's CDR3 is CASGTGSLDTQYF. CDR3 DNA sequence: TGCGCCAGTGGGACAGGGTCGTTGGATACGCAGTATTTT.

The rearrangement uses TRBV28 and TRBJ1-1; the D is unclear. The CDR3 sequence is 10 residues long. Germline V gene data show CDR1 as MDHEN and CDR2 as SYDVKM. V lost 1 base and J lost 7, with 1 base in between. CDR3 sequence: CASSLYEAFF. The CDR3 DNA is TGTGCCAGCAGTTTATATGAAGCTTTCTTT.

The V gene is TRBV11-2, the J gene TRBJ2-3, with D maybe TRBD2 (5 bases). V dropped 2 bases and J dropped 2 bases, with 17 bases sitting between them. The CDR3 loop spans 17 amino acids. Germline CDR1 and CDR2: SGHAT and FQNNGV. Written as DNA, the CDR3 is TGTGCCAGCAGCTTAACCGGGCTGAAGCGGAACACAGATACGCAGTATTTT. It specifies CASSLTGLKRNTDTQYF.

The V and J genes are TRBV11-3 and TRBJ2-5, with D perhaps matching TRBD1 (6 bases). Germline values: CDR1 SGHNT, CDR2 YENEEA. V lost 0 bases and J lost 5, with 13 bases in between. This CDR3 spans 15 amino acids. CDR3 residues: CASSLEGTQGETQYF. The CDR3 DNA sequence: TGTGCCAGCAGCTTAGAGGGCACCCAGGGGGAGACCCAGTACTTC.

On this clone itself: Other DNA sequences within the sample encode an identical CDR3. This chain connects TRBV6-5 to TRBJ1-3; the D is unclear. Trimming took 6 bases from V and 0 from J, leaving 6 bases between them. This CDR3 has 13 amino acids. The V gene's germline CDR1 is MNHEY and CDR2 SVGAGI. CDR3 sequence reads: CASRPFSGNTIYF. CDR3 in DNA: TGTGCCAGCAGACCTTTCTCTGGAAACACCATATATTTT.

CDR3 protein: CSAGPSGQFF. Here the CDR3 DNA reads TGCAGTGCTGGGCCATCGGGGCAGTTCTTC. The V and J genes are TRBV20-1 and TRBJ2-1; D is ambiguous. The CDR3 totals 10 residues. V lost 5 bases to trimming and J lost 12 bases, with 11 bases between them. Germline V lookup: CDR1 DFQATT, CDR2 SNEGSKA (reference sequence).

The V call is TRBV5-1, the J call TRBJ1-2; D is uncertain. The V gene's germline CDR1 is SGHRS and CDR2 YFSETQ. The CDR3 has 15 amino acids. V shed 4 bases and J shed 1 base, with 14 bases lying between them. In nucleotides, the CDR3 is TGCGCCAGCAGCCCTTCCCGGGATCATAACTATGGCTACACCTTC. It encodes CASSPSRDHNYGYTF. Combining the CDR3 with reference TRBV5-1 and TRBJ1-2 gives the whole variable domain KAGVTQTPRYLIKTRGQQVTLSCSPISGHRSVSWYQQTPGQGLQFLFEYFSETQRNKGNFPGRFSGRQFSNSRSEMNVSTLELGDSALYLCASSPSRDHNYGYTFGSGTRLTVV.

The chain joins TRBV19 to TRBJ2-7; unclear D gene. V was shortened by 5 bases and J by 9 bases, with 17 bases between the two germline ends. Germline CDR1 LNHDA, CDR2 SQIVND (reference sequence). CDR3 length: 13 residues. The chain's CDR3 is CASSSSVPHGQYF. In DNA, the CDR3 is TGTGCCAGTAGTTCATCCGTTCCCCACGGGCAGTACTTC.

The V gene is TRBV4-2, the J gene TRBJ2-2, with 11 positions matching TRBD2. V lost 1 base, J lost 1 base, and 14 bases stayed unmatched. Germline V gives CDR1 LGHNA, CDR2 YNFKEQ. This CDR3 has 21 amino acids. This chain's CDR3 is CASSQAPPGLAALRNTGELFF. CDR3 bases: TGTGCCAGCAGCCAAGCCCCCCCGGGACTAGCGGCTCTGAGGAACACCGGGGAGCTGTTTTTT.